The 18 T cell receptor beta chains presented below share a single source sample, sequenced in a study of blood T cell repertoires in COVID-19. Clones were sequenced by immunoSEQ multiplex PCR, and TCRdb holds only the in-frame ones, with some missing. This sample carries 300,000 or so clones, 85% to 90% of them seen once, and the ten largest clones take around 9.3%. The sample consisted of PBMCs or T cells enriched from blood (not recorded which). The source is a woman aged 18 to 35 who had recovered from COVID-19.

The chain employs TRBV23-1 and TRBJ2-7; D remains unclear. TRBV23-1 has ORF status, its function being uncertain. Between the trimmed V and J ends, which lost 0 bases and 6 bases, there was a span of 9 bases. This CDR3 comprises 13 residues. The CDR3 is CASSQSRHGEQYF. In DNA, the CDR3 is TGCGCCAGCAGTCAATCCCGACACGGCGAGCAGTACTTC.

The chain combines TRBV10-3 with TRBJ2-3; D ambiguous. Germline V gives CDR1 ENHRY, CDR2 SYGVKD. The CDR3 extends over 16 amino acids. Trimming removed 8 bases at V and 0 bases at J, with 18 bases between. The CDR3 region has the DNA TGTGCCATCGGCCTCCCGAGGAGCGATAGCACAGATACGCAGTATTTT. It encodes CAIGLPRSDSTDTQYF.

The rearrangement joins TRBV2 to TRBJ1-4, with 11 bases identical to TRBD1. With V trimmed by 9 bases and J by 7 bases, 4 bases remained unmatched. The CDR3 runs to 13 residues. Germline assignment: CDR1 SNHLY and CDR2 FYNNEI. CDR3 residues: CASTGTGGEKLFF. The DNA of the CDR3 is TGTGCCAGTACCGGGACAGGGGGTGAAAAACTGTTTTTT.

This chain links TRBV27 with TRBJ2-7, with 7 bases that match TRBD2. Losses at the gene ends were 3 bases for V and 0 bases for J; bases not matched to a gene: 8. The CDR3 has 16 residues. Germline CDR1 reads MNHEY; CDR2 reads SMNVEV (reference sequence). Written as DNA, the CDR3 is TGTGCCAGCAGTTTTCGTTCTGGCGGGGGCTCCTACGAGCAGTACTTC. Translated: CASSFRSGGGSYEQYF.

The chain recombines TRBV5-1 with TRBJ1-4; TRBD1 is a possible D gene (6 bases). The CDR3 has 14 amino acids. V lost 7 bases to trimming and J lost 8 bases, with 18 bases between them. Germline CDR1 SGHRS, CDR2 YFSETQ. The CDR3 DNA reads TGCGCCAGCCGGGACACGGATTTGACCGAAAAACTGTTTTTT. This encodes CASRDTDLTEKLFF. The variable domain in full, completed from reference TRBV5-1 and TRBJ1-4, reads KAGVTQTPRYLIKTRGQQVTLSCSPISGHRSVSWYQQTPGQGLQFLFEYFSETQRNKGNFPGRFSGRQFSNSRSEMNVSTLELGDSALYLCASRDTDLTEKLFFGSGTQLSVL.

The chain carries TRBV4-2 and TRBJ2-1, with 14 bases fitting TRBD2. V trimming: 3 bases; J trimming: 1 base; junction bases outside the gene matches: 5. In germline, CDR1 is LGHNA, CDR2 YNFKEQ. This CDR3 has 18 residues. CDR3 sequence reads: CASSQKGLAGESYNEQFF. DNA for the CDR3: TGTGCCAGCAGCCAGAAGGGACTAGCGGGAGAGTCCTACAATGAGCAGTTCTTC.

The V call is TRBV5-5, the J call TRBJ1-2, with TRBD1 matching over 8 bases. From germline, CDR1 is SGHKS and CDR2 YYEKEE (reference sequence). The CDR3 contains 13 residues. V shed 4 bases and J 4 bases; nucleotides not matched to a gene: 3. In DNA form, the CDR3 reads TGTGCCAGCAGCAATGGACAGGGCTATGGCTACACCTTC. Protein sequence: CASSNGQGYGYTF.

The chain employs TRBV25-1 and TRBJ2-7; tentatively, D is TRBD1 (6 bases). This CDR3 has 14 residues. Germline assignment: CDR1 MGHDK and CDR2 SYGVNS. Trimming left V 3 bases short and J 4 bases short, with 13 bases between. The CDR3 sequence is CASSDGGQRYEQYF. The CDR3 coding sequence is TGTGCCAGCAGTGATGGTGGACAGCGGTACGAGCAGTACTTC.

The V call is TRBV28, the J call TRBJ1-1, with D possibly being TRBD1 (6 bases). V lost 4 bases, J lost 5 bases, and 14 bases lay in between. The CDR3 contains 14 residues. Per germline, CDR1 MDHEN and CDR2 SYDVKM. CDR3 in DNA: TGTGCCAGCAGTTACGACAGGCGGAGAACTGAAGCTTTCTTT. Amino acids: CASSYDRRRTEAFF.

Written as DNA, the CDR3 is TGTGCCAGCAGCTCCAGGGGGTTCCAAGAGACCCAGTACTTC. It codes for CASSSRGFQETQYF. The V and J genes are TRBV13 and TRBJ2-5; TRBD1 matches at 7 bases. After removal of 4 bases from V and 1 base from J, the junction contained 3 bases not matched to a gene. Germline V CDR1 and CDR2: PRHDT, FYEKMQ (reference sequence). This CDR3 comprises 14 residues.

The CDR3: CASSREGARNSPLHF. The DNA of the CDR3 is TGTGCCAGCAGCCGGGAGGGGGCGCGAAATTCACCCCTCCACTTT. This chain links TRBV5-4 with TRBJ1-6; 7 bases are a match to TRBD1. The V and J ends lost 4 bases and 7 bases, in that order; junction bases with no gene match: 8. This CDR3 is built from 15 residues. Per the germline V gene, CDR1 is SGHNT and CDR2 is YYREEE (reference sequence).

The rearrangement uses TRBV4-1 and TRBJ1-1; D is uncertain. The CDR3 loop spans 16 amino acids. Germline V gives CDR1 MGHRA, CDR2 YSYEKL. The ends were cut back, 1 base at V and 6 bases at J, with 18 bases in the middle. Here the CDR3 DNA reads TGCGCCAGCAGCCAAGGCACAATCGGGTTGATGGCTGAAGCTTTCTTT. The encoded protein is CASSQGTIGLMAEAFF.

This clone was counted a few times. The chain couples TRBV5-1 to TRBJ2-2; 10 nucleotides align to TRBD1. Germline V gene data show CDR1 as SGHRS and CDR2 as YFSETQ. This CDR3 is 16 amino acids long. V was pared by 4 bases and J by 5 bases, with 8 bases of the junction left unmatched. CDR3 sequence: CASSPWGTGETGELFF. CDR3 nucleotide sequence: TGCGCCAGCAGCCCCTGGGGGACAGGGGAAACCGGGGAGCTGTTTTTT.

Turning to this clone: The junction differs from germline at one of its ends, possibly a read error. The chain is built from TRBV7-7 and TRBJ2-3; 11 bases are shared with TRBD2. This CDR3 is built from 15 residues. Germline CDR1 SSHAT, CDR2 FNYEAQ (reference sequence). The CDR3 DNA reads as TGTGCTAGCAGCTTAGCGGGGGGGCCAACAGATACGCAGTATTTT. It encodes CASSLAGGPTDTQYF.

This chain links TRBV2 with TRBJ2-1; D gene uncertain. Germline values: CDR1 SNHLY, CDR2 FYNNEI. V lost 3 bases and J 10 bases, leaving 7 bases between the germline ends. The CDR3 totals 11 residues. CDR3 residues: CASSDRSEQFF. CDR3 bases: TGTGCCAGCAGTGACAGATCGGAGCAGTTCTTC.

The chain employs TRBV7-2 and TRBJ2-5, with 7 nucleotides matching TRBD1. Germline loops: CDR1 SGHTA, CDR2 FQGNSA. The CDR3 spans 14 residues. The V segment lost 3 bases and the J segment 7 bases; nucleotides outside the gene matches: 8. The CDR3 DNA is TGTGCCAGCAGCTTCGACAGGGCTAGTGGGACCCAGTACTTC. Protein product: CASSFDRASGTQYF. Looking up the rest from reference TRBV7-2 and TRBJ2-5 gives the full variable domain: GAGVSQSPSNKVTEKGKDVELRCDPISGHTALYWYRQSLGQGLEFLIYFQGNSAPDKSGLPSDRFSAERTGGSVSTLTIQRTQQEDSAVYLCASSFDRASGTQYFGPGTRLLVL.

V and J are TRBV29-1 and TRBJ2-1; D gene uncertain. This CDR3 is 16 amino acids long. Trimming removed 0 bases from V and 4 bases from J, with 16 bases in between. Germline-derived CDR1 and CDR2 are SQVTM and ANQGSEA. CDR3 coding DNA: TGCAGCGTTGAAGATCCCGGCAGGCAATCTTACAATGAGCAGTTCTTC. Protein product: CSVEDPGRQSYNEQFF.

The sample holds one count of this clone. The rearrangement joins TRBV28 to TRBJ2-1, with D possibly being TRBD2 (6 bases). The CDR3 has 16 residues. The V gene lost 5 bases and the J gene lost 0 bases, with 14 bases spanning the gap. CDR1 MDHEN and CDR2 SYDVKM come from the germline V gene. CDR3: CASSAASAGSYNEQFF. The CDR3 bases are TGTGCCAGCAGTGCTGCTAGCGCTGGCTCCTACAATGAGCAGTTCTTC.